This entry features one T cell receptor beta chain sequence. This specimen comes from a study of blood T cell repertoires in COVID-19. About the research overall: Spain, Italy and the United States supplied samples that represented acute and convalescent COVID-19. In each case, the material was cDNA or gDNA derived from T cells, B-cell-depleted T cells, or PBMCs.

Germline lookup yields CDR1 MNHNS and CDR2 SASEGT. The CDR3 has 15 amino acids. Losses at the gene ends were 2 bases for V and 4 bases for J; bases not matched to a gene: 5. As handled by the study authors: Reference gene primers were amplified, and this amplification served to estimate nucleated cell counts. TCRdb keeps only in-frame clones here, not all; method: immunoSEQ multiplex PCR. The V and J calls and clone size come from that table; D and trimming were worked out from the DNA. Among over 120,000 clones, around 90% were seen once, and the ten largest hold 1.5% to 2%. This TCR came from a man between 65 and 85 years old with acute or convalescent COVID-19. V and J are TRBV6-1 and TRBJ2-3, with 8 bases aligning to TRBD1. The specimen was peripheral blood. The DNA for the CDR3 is TGTGCCAGCAGTGAAATCGACAGGGGTCCAGATACGCAGTATTTT. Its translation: CASSEIDRGPDTQYF.